What follows are 9 T cell receptor beta chains derived from one specimen sequenced in a study of T cells in Graves' hyperthyroidism and ophthalmopathy. From RNA transcripts, TCR beta CDR3 regions were amplified. Initially, a first-round RT-PCR of the TCR CDR3 employed the HTBI primer set. TCRdb used MiXCR to reprocess the multiplex PCR reads, holding one entry per CDR3 protein. The sample lists about 330,000 distinct CDR3 sequences; around 13% were seen once. Sequencing used blood. These receptors were obtained from a woman in her thirties or forties with Graves' ophthalmopathy.

This clonotype was found many times. The J gene is TRBJ2-1, the V gene TRBV28; D may be TRBD1 (6 bases). Trimming left V 6 bases short and J 4 bases short, with 16 bases between. Germline assignment: CDR1 MDHEN and CDR2 SYDVKM. CDR3 size: 15 residues. The CDR3 sequence is CASRPQGDGYNEQFF. In DNA, the CDR3 is TGTGCCAGCAGACCACAGGGTGATGGGTACAATGAGCAGTTCTTC.

The chain recombines TRBV7-9 with TRBJ2-7; D remains unclear. Germline CDR1 reads SEHNR; CDR2 reads FQNEAQ (reference sequence). This CDR3 comprises 14 residues. The V and J ends lost 1 base and 2 bases respectively, with 9 bases between them. The CDR3 region has the DNA TGTGCCAGCAGCTTAGTACCCTTGGCCTACGAGCAGTACTTC. This encodes CASSLVPLAYEQYF.

This clonotype was picked up many times. V and J are TRBV12-3 or TRBV12-4 and TRBJ2-1; D gene unclear. This CDR3 comprises 16 residues. The ends were cut back, 3 bases at V and 0 bases at J, with 12 bases in the middle. CDR3 sequence: CASSFGPRRSYNEQFF. The CDR3 bases are TGTGCCAGCAGTTTCGGTCCTCGGCGCTCCTACAATGAGCAGTTCTTC.

The chain links TRBV3-1 to TRBJ1-2; 9 bases agree with TRBD1. The CDR3 loop spans 14 amino acids. Trimming at V came to 3 bases and at J to 3 bases, leaving 2 bases not matched to a gene. CDR1 and CDR2 from the germline V gene are LGHDT and YNNKEL (reference sequence). The CDR3 bases are TGTGCCAGCAGCCAGAGGACAGGGGACTATGGCTACACCTTC. The encoded protein is CASSQRTGDYGYTF.

The table lists this clonotype with many counts. The rearrangement joins TRBV27 to TRBJ1-5, with D possibly matching TRBD1 (5 bases). V lost 2 bases and J lost 7, with 12 bases in between. The CDR3 sequence is 14 residues long. Germline V gene sequence: CDR1 MNHEY, CDR2 SMNVEV (reference sequence). CDR3 in DNA: TGTGCCAGCAGTTTAGGGATAGGGGCCCAGCCCCAGCATTTT. As protein: CASSLGIGAQPQHF.

The J gene is TRBJ2-5, the V gene TRBV6-2 or TRBV6-3; 7 bases agree with TRBD1. CDR3 length: 16 residues. V shed 0 bases, J shed 4 bases, and the junction held 8 bases outside the gene matches. Germline V CDR1 and CDR2: MNHEY, SVGEGT. The CDR3 protein is CASSYSWTGVAETQYF. CDR3 coding DNA: TGTGCCAGCAGTTACTCGTGGACAGGAGTAGCAGAGACCCAGTACTTC.

Only a few counts were recorded for this clonotype. This rearrangement joins TRBV24-1 to TRBJ1-2; 11 bases line up with TRBD1. Trimming removed 5 bases from V and 7 bases from J; junction bases left unmatched: 8. The V gene's germline CDR1 is KGHDR and CDR2 SFDVKD. CDR3 length: 15 amino acids. CDR3 sequence (DNA): TGTGCCACCAGTGTCTCGACAGGGACAGGGGGTGGCTACACCTTC. Protein: CATSVSTGTGGGYTF.

A few counts support this clonotype. A read error may explain this, as a much larger clone is one base away. The chain carries TRBV28 and TRBJ1-5; possibly TRBD1 for D (6 bases). The germline V gene encodes CDR1 MDHEN and CDR2 SYDVKM. The CDR3 contains 15 residues. CDR3 in DNA: TGTGCCAGCAGTTTAGAACAGGGTAGCAATCGGCCCCAGCATTTT. As protein: CASSLEQGSNRPQHF.

Comments on this clonotype: Since a much larger clone is just one base distant, this may be a read error. The chain carries TRBV20-1 and TRBJ1-1; TRBD1 matches at 7 bases. There are 15 residues in the CDR3. CDR1 DFQATT and CDR2 SNEGSKA come from the germline V gene (reference sequence). DNA for the CDR3: TGCAGTGCTGATAGTGTGGAGGGGGCCGACGCTGAAGTTTTCTTT. This translates into CSADSVEGADAEVFF.